This T cell receptor (beta chain) was sequenced for a study of a mutant IDH1 vaccine in newly diagnosed glioma. Looking at the study overall: Patients were started on vaccination 4-6 weeks after radiotherapy alone, or with temozolomide cycles. Radiotherapy, temozolomide, or both had been given previously, and both were given to most.

Of note for this clone: What it binds is not known.

Time point denoted: week 35, safety follow-up. Doses consisted of 300 ug of mutant IDH1 20-mer peptide each, paired with topical imiquimod. Patients received eight vaccinations in weeks 1, 3, 5, 7, 11, 15, 19, 23. Sequenced by immunoSEQ multiplex PCR; TCRdb stores in-frame clones only, minus some. The table shows around 60,000 clones, with more than 80% occurring only once. Study-level points and caveats: Detectable vaccine-induced immune responses arose in around 93% of patients.

The sequences come from PBMCs, collected from a glioma patient whose treatment included an IDH1 peptide vaccine. This clonotype was obtained from a man aged 35 to 55 with glioma.

CDR3 nucleotide sequence: TGTGCCAGCGCCCCCCCCGAGAGGCCCGATCTCGAGCAGTACTTC. Amino acids: CASAPPERPDLEQYF. The rearrangement joins TRBV9 to TRBJ2-7; the D is unclear. The germline gives CDR1 SGDLS, CDR2 YYNGEE. V gave up 7 bases and J gave up 6 bases, with 23 bases separating them. The CDR3 has 15 amino acids.